The present entry profiles one T cell receptor beta chain with its context. The antigen is unknown. This record comes from a study of graft-versus-host responses after intestinal transplantation. About the study: Anti-thymocyte globulin induction, then tacrolimus and steroids for two to four years, went to all recipients. General observations from the study: The marrow of recipients harbored GvH clones, and ileum or blood showed some of them first. GvH clone levels peaked in circulation, and this peak was associated with early post-transplant HvG declines.

V shed 3 bases and J shed 5 bases, with 19 bases lying between them. In germline, CDR1 is SGHTA, CDR2 FQGNSA. This CDR3 has 16 amino acids. Using immunoSEQ multiplex PCR, the repertoire was profiled, and TCRdb retains in-frame clones only, with some absent. The top ten hold more than 0.095% of the sample, which has approximately 82,000 clones, around 92% seen once. This chain uses TRBV7-2 with TRBJ2-5, with D maybe TRBD2 (7 bases). Here the sequenced sample was unstimulated CD4+ T cells sorted from spleen or lymph node cells, taken before intestinal transplant. The TCR comes from a human donor who received an intestinal transplant. The CDR3 DNA follows: TGTGCCAGCAGCTTGTCTCGGGGAGGGAGGGGGGAGACCCAGTACTTC. Its translation: CASSLSRGGRGETQYF.